The T cell receptor beta chain described here comes from a study of regulatory and conventional T cells in RAG deficiency. Study-wide results and limits: Control T-cell subsets had markedly higher Shannon entropy and lower Simpson indices than RAG-deficient patients. Shorter CDR3s in all patient subsets; >80% Treg-Tconv overlap in Omenn. Treg unique TCR beta sequences were approximately 100-fold fewer in Omenn syndrome and CID/AS patients than controls.

On this clone itself: The antigen is not known.

Germline assignment: CDR1 LGHNA and CDR2 YNFKEQ. V was shortened by 0 bases and J by 11 bases, with 17 bases between the two germline ends. The CDR3 has 15 amino acids. Only in-frame clones appear in the TCRdb table, and some are missing; sequencing was by immunoSEQ multiplex PCR. Of 30,000 to 40,000 clones listed, 75% to 90% are singletons. These same records also appear under a second study, on regulatory T cells. As that report states: The primer mix had 52 TRBV and 13 TRBJ primers.

The TCR sequence derives from a human donor in good health. Specimen: CD8+ T cells sorted from blood. V and J are TRBV4-2 and TRBJ1-3; D gene uncertain. In DNA, the CDR3 is TGTGCCAGCAGCCAAGAGATGTGGCAGGAGAAACCCATATATTTT. Encoded protein: CASSQEMWQEKPIYF.